This TCR beta chain was obtained from a study of cytotoxic CD8 clonotypes in ibrutinib-treated CLL. V lost 0 bases to trimming and J lost 2 bases; unmatched junction nucleotides: 8. The CDR3 is 19 amino acids. Germline V gene lookup returns CDR1 LGHNA and CDR2 YSLEER. Data came from immunoSEQ multiplex PCR; TCRdb stores just in-frame clones and leaves some out. The sample gives about 180,000 clones, about four fifths of which show up once; 4.6% is in the top ten. Study-wide findings and caveats: Relative to age-matched healthy donors, clonality at baseline was higher, and it tracked circulating CD8+ T-cell counts.

A word on this clone: The antigen is not known.

The chain recombines TRBV4-3 with TRBJ2-1, with TRBD2 matching over 12 bases. The sequence was collected from a human donor with chronic lymphocytic leukemia. The source was PBMCs, collected after 24 months of ibrutinib treatment. The DNA for the CDR3 is TGCGCCAGCAGCCAAGATCCAGGGACTAGCGGGTACCCCTACAATGAGCAGTTCTTC. The encoded protein is CASSQDPGTSGYPYNEQFF.